This TCR beta chain was profiled in a study of shared clonotypes between healthy human individuals. On the study more broadly: The study used three CD4 naive, three CD4 memory, two CD8 naive and one CD8 memory plate per donor. Findings and caveats of the study: Among donors, clonotype sharing was expected to be affected by sequencing depth.

V gave up 0 bases and J gave up 6 bases; unmatched junction bases: 12. The V gene's germline CDR1 is SGDLS and CDR2 YYNGEE. The CDR3 extends over 16 amino acids. As concerns this clone: Its antigen is undetermined.

It was CD45RO-negative cells, positively selected for CCR7, that made up naive CD8 cells, with terminally differentiated effector memory CD45RA+ cells excluded. Here immunoSEQ multiplex PCR was the method, and the copy in TCRdb shows in-frame clones only, minus some. This table holds millions of clones, about 92% found once. The chain couples TRBV9 to TRBJ2-7, with 7 bases aligning to TRBD2. The sequencing input was naive CD8+ T cells from PBMCs. This receptor was identified in a man younger than 30 in good health. Some clones in this sample may be carry-over from other donors' samples. The chain's CDR3 is CASSVGEGTYGGEQYF. The CDR3 region has the DNA TGTGCCAGCAGCGTAGGGGAGGGAACCTACGGGGGCGAGCAGTACTTC.